This T cell receptor beta chain was obtained from a study of T cell responses to AZD1222 COVID-19 vaccine. Study in general: Second-dose schedules of about 4 or about 12 weeks were combined.

To note about this clone: Its antigen is undetermined.

Profiling relied on immunoSEQ multiplex PCR, and the TCRdb table lists in-frame clones only, not all of them. The repertoire has some 120,000 clones, over 75% of them found once; the top ten carry 1.5% to 2%. Study-level results: Baseline seropositivity occurred in only 5 to 7 AZD1222 recipients. Unmutated regions of variants are reportedly targeted by nearly half of spike-specific TCRs.

Sequencing used peripheral blood, obtained on day 0 of AZD1222 vaccination. The sequence derives from an adult in good health.

CDR3 DNA sequence: TGTGCCAGCAGCCGAATTGGACAGGGGGCTAGTTACGATAATGAAAAACTGTTTTTT. Amino acids: CASSRIGQGASYDNEKLFF. The rearrangement joins TRBV11-2 to TRBJ1-4; 11 bases map to TRBD1. Per the germline V gene, CDR1 is SGHAT and CDR2 is FQNNGV. There are 19 residues in the CDR3. The ends lost 5 bases at V and 4 bases at J; junction bases unmatched: 15. Variable domain in full (rest from reference TRBV11-2 and TRBJ1-4): EAGVAQSPRYKIIEKRQSVAFWCNPISGHATLYWYQQILGQGPKLLIQFQNNGVVDDSQLPKDRFSAERLKGVDSTLKIQPAKLEDSAVYLCASSRIGQGASYDNEKLFFGSGTQLSVL.